Shown below are 15 T cell receptor beta chains from a single sample sequenced in a study of blood T cells in healthy people across ages. It was with a sample-barcoded 5' primer and a J-beta primer mix that a second PCR of about 7 to 12 cycles was run. TCRdb reprocessed the 5' RACE reads via MiXCR and lists one record per CDR3 protein. The repertoire has more than 650,000 distinct CDR3 sequences, roughly 50% of them found once; the top ten carry around 40%. Input material: blood. These receptors were obtained from an elderly man in good health.

This clonotype was observed a handful of times. The CDR3 spells CSVEGHGWGTDTQYF. CDR3 DNA sequence: TGCAGCGTTGAGGGGCACGGGTGGGGCACAGATACGCAGTATTTT. This chain connects TRBV29-1 to TRBJ2-3; a possible D gene is TRBD1 (5 bases). V was shortened by 3 bases and J by 1 base, with 14 bases between the two germline ends. This CDR3 has 15 amino acids. In germline, CDR1 is SQVTM, CDR2 ANQGSEA.

The chain has TRBV5-1 and TRBJ2-1; the match to TRBD1 covers 9 bases. This CDR3 is built from 16 residues. The junction had 6 bases not matched to a gene; V was cut back by 3 bases and J by 2 bases. Germline loops: CDR1 SGHRS, CDR2 YFSETQ. The CDR3 DNA reads as TGCGCCAGCAGCTGGGGGGACAGGGAGACCTACAATGAGCAGTTCTTC. Its protein is CASSWGDRETYNEQFF.

This clonotype has only a few counts. The chain combines TRBV29-1 with TRBJ2-3; D gene unclear. V lost 6 bases and J 14 bases, leaving 24 bases between the germline ends. CDR3 length equals 13 residues. Looked up from germline, CDR1 is SQVTM and CDR2 is ANQGSEA. CDR3 amino acids: CSVQDPSGRYAYF. As DNA, the CDR3 is TGCAGCGTCCAAGACCCCTCGGGTAGATACGCGTATTTT.

This clonotype turned up a few times. Written as DNA, the CDR3 is TGTGCCAGCAGTTACGCCGGACTTGTCCGGGAGGGCGAGCAGTACTTC. Residues: CASSYAGLVREGEQYF. V gene TRBV6-2 or TRBV6-3 combines with J gene TRBJ2-7, with TRBD2 matching over 8 bases. CDR1 and CDR2 (germline): MNHEY, SVGEGT. V lost 2 bases and J lost 6; bases outside the gene matches: 12. The CDR3 is 16 amino acids.

Here the CDR3 reads CSVESGTASYNEQYF. CDR3 sequence (DNA): TGCAGCGTTGAATCGGGGACAGCCTCCTACAATGAGCAGTACTTC. V usage is TRBV29-1 and J usage is TRBJ2-1; 7 nucleotides align to TRBD1. The J call may not be correct, given that the DNA end is closer to TRBJ2-7. Looked up from germline, CDR1 is SQVTM and CDR2 is ANQGSEA. CDR3 size: 15 residues.

The rearrangement uses TRBV14 and TRBJ1-2; unclear D gene. Germline CDR1 reads SGHDN; CDR2 reads FVKESK. Trimming took 3 bases from V and 8 from J, leaving 13 bases between them. There are 13 residues in the CDR3. The CDR3 spells CASSQDASRGYTF. The DNA of the CDR3 is TGTGCCAGCAGCCAGGATGCCTCTCGAGGCTACACCTTC.

This clonotype was counted a few times. V and J are TRBV29-1 and TRBJ2-6; the D is unclear. The V end was cut by 5 bases, the J end by 1 base, with 9 bases between. This CDR3 has 14 residues. Per the germline V gene, CDR1 is SQVTM and CDR2 is ANQGSEA. The CDR3, as DNA: TGCAGCGTTTCACTTGGGTCTGGGGCCAACGTCCTGACTTTC. Its protein product is CSVSLGSGANVLTF.

This clonotype has a handful of counts. This sequence joins TRBV7-2 and TRBJ2-7; 7 bases match TRBD1. The V gene's germline CDR1 is SGHTA and CDR2 FQGNSA. With V trimmed by 5 bases and J by 2 bases, 9 bases remained unmatched. The CDR3 is 15 amino acids. CDR3 loop: CASSPRQGLAYEQYF. The DNA of the CDR3 is TGTGCCAGCAGCCCCCGACAGGGTTTAGCCTACGAGCAGTACTTC.

CDR3 nucleotide sequence: TGTGCCAGCAGTGTAAGGCGGGAGTACGGTGAGCAGTTCTTC. It yields the protein CASSVRREYGEQFF. The J gene is TRBJ2-1, the V gene TRBV2; 7 bases match TRBD2. V dropped 4 bases and J dropped 9; count of bases not matched to a gene: 9. The CDR3 extends over 14 amino acids. Germline lookup yields CDR1 SNHLY and CDR2 FYNNEI.

This chain joins TRBV12-3 or TRBV12-4 and TRBJ2-4; 7 bases are shared with TRBD2. The DNA end is a closer match to TRBJ2-7, so the J assignment may be wrong. This CDR3 is built from 14 residues. The CDR3 DNA follows: TGTGCCAGCAGTCCGGGACTAAAACCCTACGAGCAGTACTTC. Encoded protein: CASSPGLKPYEQYF.

Concerning this clonotype: A much bigger clone sits one base away, suggesting this may be a read error. The rearrangement joins TRBV29-1 to TRBJ2-7; 10 bases align to TRBD1. The J segment lost 6 bases and the V segment lost 1 base, leaving 12 bases of the junction unmatched. This CDR3 has 16 residues. Germline V gene lookup returns CDR1 SQVTM and CDR2 ANQGSEA. CDR3 amino acids: CSVEASRGDRGCEQYF. Written as DNA, the CDR3 is TGCAGCGTTGAAGCTTCGAGGGGGGACAGGGGTTGCGAGCAGTACTTC.

CDR3 DNA: TGTGCCAGCAGCGTGTCAGGCAAGGCCTACGGCTACACCTTC. This translates into CASSVSGKAYGYTF. The J gene is TRBJ1-2, the V gene TRBV9; D uncertain. The length of the CDR3 is 14 residues. The germline V gene has CDR1 SGDLS and CDR2 YYNGEE. Trimming stripped 2 bases from V and 8 bases from J, with 16 bases between.

J is TRBJ2-1 and V is TRBV20-1; 11 nucleotides line up with TRBD2. The CDR3 covers 12 residues. The V segment lost 7 bases and the J segment 9 bases; nucleotides outside the gene matches: 5. The germline V gene has CDR1 DFQATT and CDR2 SNEGSKA (reference sequence). The chain's CDR3 is CSGKGLAVEQFF. Here the CDR3 DNA reads TGCAGTGGAAAGGGACTAGCGGTTGAGCAGTTCTTC.

V is TRBV28 and J is TRBJ2-5; D not resolved. This CDR3 is 12 amino acids long. V gave up 6 bases and J gave up 13 bases, with 18 bases separating them. Germline CDR1 MDHEN, CDR2 SYDVKM. The CDR3 sequence is CASSTTPAPTYF. DNA for the CDR3: TGTGCCAGCAGCACAACGCCAGCCCCGACGTACTTC.

The chain uses TRBV6-1 and TRBJ2-1, with 9 bases matching TRBD2. The CDR3 length is 13 residues. Looked up from germline, CDR1 is MNHNS and CDR2 is SASEGT. Losses at the gene ends were 5 bases for V and 10 bases for J; bases not matched to a gene: 6. The CDR3 here is CASSFSGSGEQFF. CDR3 nucleotides: TGTGCCAGCAGTTTTAGCGGGAGTGGCGAGCAGTTCTTC.